Included here is one T cell receptor beta chain sequence, with context. Libraries were prepared by immunoSEQ multiplex PCR; TCRdb keeps only in-frame clonotypes and omits some of them. The table has about 200,000 clones, nearly 90% seen once; the top ten hold 18%. This record comes from a study of blood T cell repertoires in COVID-19. The CDR3 is 12 residues long. V lost 4 bases to trimming and J lost 10 bases, with 13 bases between them. The germline CDR1 and CDR2 sequences are LGHDT and YNNKEL (reference sequence). Material for sequencing was peripheral blood. The receptor comes from a man in his forties or fifties with COVID-19, enrolled during active disease. J is TRBJ2-5 and V is TRBV3-1 (or the pseudogene TRBV3-2); D may be TRBD2 (6 bases). The CDR3 reads CASSLQGEVQYF. CDR3 DNA: TGTGCCAGCAGCCTCCAAGGGGAGGTCCAGTACTTC.